The present entry profiles one T cell receptor beta chain with its context. The data stem from a study of blood T cell repertoires in COVID-19. CDR3 length: 19 amino acids. The germline V gene encodes CDR1 SGHVS and CDR2 FQNEAQ. J lost 1 base, V lost 5 bases, and 12 bases had no gene match. Profiling relied on immunoSEQ multiplex PCR, and the TCRdb table lists in-frame clones only, not all of them. The sample has 150,000 to 200,000 clones, over 70% seen once. V usage is TRBV7-8 and J usage is TRBJ2-6; 9 nucleotides line up with TRBD1. Sequenced sample: peripheral blood. The TCR sequence derives from a woman aged 70-85 years who had recovered from COVID-19. CDR3 sequence reads: CASSPGTGRGPSGANVLTF. Written as DNA, the CDR3 is TGTGCCAGCAGCCCCGGGACAGGGAGGGGACCTTCTGGGGCCAACGTCCTGACTTTC.